Shown below are 25 T cell receptor beta chains from a single sample sequenced in a study of cytomegalovirus exposure and HLA in healthy donors. PCR involved 60 Vbeta and 13 Jbeta primers. Only in-frame clones appear in the TCRdb table, and some are missing; sequencing was by immunoSEQ multiplex PCR. This sample contains about 170,000 clones. The sample consisted of PBMCs. The receptors stem from a woman between 18 and 30 years old in good health and CMV-seropositive.

V usage is TRBV4-3 and J usage is TRBJ2-1; 15 nucleotides align to TRBD2. V shed 4 bases and J 7 bases; nucleotides not matched to a gene: 2. The CDR3 has 15 amino acids. The germline V gene encodes CDR1 LGHNA and CDR2 YSLEER. The CDR3 DNA sequence: TGCGCCAGCAGCCTTGGACTAGCGGGGGGGAATGAGCAGTTCTTC. Amino acids: CASSLGLAGGNEQFF.

This chain connects TRBV30 to TRBJ1-1, with TRBD1 matching 7 bases. The CDR3 is 15 amino acids. The germline V gene encodes CDR1 GTSNPN and CDR2 SVGIG (reference sequence). V lost 2 bases, J lost 4 bases, and 10 bases stayed unmatched. In DNA, the CDR3 is TGTGCCTGGAGTCCTAAGACAGGGCCGACCACTGAAGCTTTCTTT. It yields the protein CAWSPKTGPTTEAFF.

J is TRBJ2-7 and V is TRBV27; D is ambiguous. Germline CDR1 is MNHEY and CDR2 is SMNVEV (reference sequence). V gave up 1 base and J gave up 3 bases, with 7 bases separating them. CDR3 length: 13 residues. In DNA form, the CDR3 reads TGTGCCAGCAGTTTATTTCTAGGCTACGAGCAGTACTTC. Its translation is CASSLFLGYEQYF.

The chain combines TRBV30 with TRBJ2-1; D may be TRBD1 (6 bases). Germline loops: CDR1 GTSNPN, CDR2 SVGIG (reference sequence). This CDR3 has 13 residues. V was clipped by 2 bases and J by 5 bases, with 10 bases between them. The CDR3 DNA reads as TGTGCCTGGAGTAGGGGGACGAACAATGAGCAGTTCTTC. It is translated as CAWSRGTNNEQFF.

The chain recombines TRBV5-5 with TRBJ2-7, with no clear D. The CDR3 has 15 amino acids. V lost 3 bases to trimming and J lost 0 bases, with 13 bases between them. Per the germline V gene, CDR1 is SGHKS and CDR2 is YYEKEE (reference sequence). The CDR3 DNA reads as TGTGCCAGCAGCTCGGGTCTATACGACTCCTACGAGCAGTACTTC. Its translation is CASSSGLYDSYEQYF.

The V call is TRBV7-2, the J call TRBJ2-7, with 8 nucleotides matching TRBD2. CDR3 size: 15 residues. Germline V gene data show CDR1 as SGHTA and CDR2 as FQGNSA. J gave up 4 bases and V 0 bases, and 5 bases lay outside the gene matches. The CDR3 coding sequence is TGTGCCAGCAGCTTAGCGACAGGCGGGGGGTACGAGCAGTACTTC. Residues: CASSLATGGGYEQYF.

The chain joins TRBV7-2 to TRBJ1-5; D may be TRBD1 (6 bases). The CDR3 totals 15 residues. Trimming stripped 2 bases from V and 4 bases from J, with 12 bases between. From germline, CDR1 is SGHTA and CDR2 FQGNSA. The CDR3 sequence is CASSLQGQLNQPQHF. CDR3 coding DNA: TGTGCCAGCAGCTTACAAGGACAGTTAAATCAGCCCCAGCATTTT.

The V call is TRBV10-3, the J call TRBJ1-2, with D perhaps TRBD1 (6 bases). The CDR3 consists of 13 residues. V lost 3 bases and J lost 2, with 7 bases in between. CDR1 and CDR2 (germline): ENHRY, SYGVKD. The CDR3 sequence: CAISDDRNYGYTF. The CDR3 nucleotides are TGTGCCATCAGTGATGACAGGAACTATGGCTACACCTTC.

The chain combines TRBV11-2 with TRBJ1-5; D ambiguous. CDR3 length equals 13 residues. Germline V gene sequence: CDR1 SGHAT, CDR2 FQNNGV. Trimming cost V 0 bases and J 6 bases, with 6 bases left between them. The CDR3 nucleotides read TGTGCCAGCAGCTTAGATCGGAGTCAGCCCCAGCATTTT. Protein: CASSLDRSQPQHF. The full variable domain, with the rest looked up from reference TRBV11-2 and TRBJ1-5, is EAGVAQSPRYKIIEKRQSVAFWCNPISGHATLYWYQQILGQGPKLLIQFQNNGVVDDSQLPKDRFSAERLKGVDSTLKIQPAKLEDSAVYLCASSLDRSQPQHFGDGTRLSIL.

The CDR3 reads CASSLGTQGNQPQHF. CDR3 in DNA: TGTGCCAGCAGTTTGGGGACACAGGGGAATCAGCCCCAGCATTTT. The chain couples TRBV27 to TRBJ1-5; 7 bases map to TRBD1. The CDR3 length is 15 residues. The germline V gene encodes CDR1 MNHEY and CDR2 SMNVEV (reference sequence). J lost 4 bases, V lost 3 bases, and 6 bases had no gene match.

V gene TRBV6-4 combines with J gene TRBJ2-1; 13 bases map to TRBD2. V shed 5 bases and J 8 bases; nucleotides not matched to a gene: 3. CDR1 is MRHNA, CDR2 SNTAGT, per germline. The CDR3 extends over 14 amino acids. CDR3 sequence (DNA): TGTGCCAGCAGTACTAGCGGGGGGGCCCATGAGCAGTTCTTC. Its translation: CASSTSGGAHEQFF.

V and J are TRBV5-4 and TRBJ1-2; 8 bases align to TRBD1. The germline gives CDR1 SGHNT, CDR2 YYREEE (reference sequence). CDR3 size: 15 residues. V lost 4 bases and J lost 8; bases outside the gene matches: 13. CDR3 DNA: TGTGCCAGCAGCAGTGACAGGGGCCACGCCGGCGGCTACACCTTC. Protein product: CASSSDRGHAGGYTF. Full variable domain (rest looked up from reference TRBV5-4 and TRBJ1-2): ETGVTQSPTHLIKTRGQQVTLRCSSQSGHNTVSWYQQALGQGPQFIFQYYREEENGRGNFPPRFSGLQFPNYSSELNVNALELDDSALYLCASSSDRGHAGGYTFGSGTRLTVV.

This sequence joins TRBV11-2 and TRBJ2-1; 12 nucleotides align to TRBD2. CDR1 and CDR2 from the germline V gene are SGHAT and FQNNGV. There are 17 residues in the CDR3. V trimming: 4 bases; J trimming: 8 bases; junction bases outside the gene matches: 12. CDR3 protein: CASSYRLAGAPLDEQFF. CDR3 nucleotide sequence: TGTGCCAGCAGCTACCGACTAGCGGGGGCCCCACTGGATGAGCAGTTCTTC. Using reference TRBV11-2 and TRBJ2-1 for the parts outside the CDR3, the full variable domain is EAGVAQSPRYKIIEKRQSVAFWCNPISGHATLYWYQQILGQGPKLLIQFQNNGVVDDSQLPKDRFSAERLKGVDSTLKIQPAKLEDSAVYLCASSYRLAGAPLDEQFFGPGTRLTVL.

The chain has TRBV7-9 and TRBJ1-2; D possibly corresponds to TRBD1 (6 bases). In germline, CDR1 is SEHNR, CDR2 FQNEAQ (reference sequence). V was clipped by 1 base and J by 3 bases, with 12 bases between them. The CDR3 extends over 15 amino acids. The chain's CDR3 is CASSLDVTGYYGYTF. The CDR3, as DNA: TGTGCCAGCAGCTTAGATGTGACAGGCTACTATGGCTACACCTTC.

The chain employs TRBV2 and TRBJ2-1; a weak D match, TRBD2 (5 bases). The germline gives CDR1 SNHLY, CDR2 FYNNEI. The CDR3 totals 15 residues. Trimming stripped 8 bases from V and 2 bases from J, with 16 bases between. CDR3 in amino acids: CASASDRGTYNEQFF. CDR3 coding DNA: TGTGCCAGCGCAAGTGACCGAGGGACCTACAATGAGCAGTTCTTC.

The rearrangement joins TRBV27 to TRBJ2-3; TRBD2 matches 10 bases. The CDR3 consists of 14 residues. Trimming at V came to 7 bases and at J to 4 bases, leaving 5 bases not matched to a gene. The germline V gene encodes CDR1 MNHEY and CDR2 SMNVEV (reference sequence). The CDR3 here is CASTRLAGPDTQYF. CDR3 nucleotides: TGTGCCAGCACTAGACTAGCGGGTCCAGATACGCAGTATTTT.

This sequence joins TRBV12-1 and TRBJ1-1; the D call TRBD1 from the table was never checked on the DNA. TRBV12-1 is listed as a pseudogene. The CDR3 covers 14 residues. Here the CDR3 DNA reads TGTGCCAGCAGCTTTGGGCGGACACGCACTGAAGCTTTCTTT. This translates into CASSFGRTRTEAFF.

This chain's CDR3 is CASSPTTGQGTEAFF. CDR3 nucleotide sequence: TGTGCCAGCAGCCCGACGACCGGACAGGGGACTGAAGCTTTCTTT. This sequence joins TRBV7-3 and TRBJ1-1; 9 nucleotides line up with TRBD1. Germline assignment: CDR1 SGHTA and CDR2 FQGTGA. The V and J ends lost 5 bases and 5 bases, in that order; junction bases with no gene match: 9. The CDR3 totals 15 residues. The full variable domain, with the rest looked up from reference TRBV7-3 and TRBJ1-1, is GAGVSQTPSNKVTEKGKYVELRCDPISGHTALYWYRQSLGQGPEFLIYFQGTGAADDSGLPNDRFFAVRPEGSVSTLKIQRTERGDSAVYLCASSPTTGQGTEAFFGQGTRLTVV.

The chain combines TRBV4-3 with TRBJ2-7; D possibly corresponds to TRBD2 (6 bases). CDR1 is LGHNA and CDR2 is YSLEER in the germline V gene. CDR3 size: 15 residues. The V end was cut by 0 bases, the J end by 8 bases, with 17 bases between. The CDR3 nucleotides are TGCGCCAGCAGCCAAGATGGGTATCGGGGGTCTAAGCAGTACTTC. Its translation: CASSQDGYRGSKQYF.

The J gene is TRBJ2-3, the V gene TRBV4-1; 7 bases fit TRBD1. Unmatched junction bases numbered 7, after V lost 2 bases and J lost 2 bases. Germline V gives CDR1 MGHRA, CDR2 YSYEKL. The CDR3 consists of 16 residues. The CDR3, as DNA: TGCGCCAGCAGCCAAAGGACAGGACTTATCACAGATACGCAGTATTTT. It is translated as CASSQRTGLITDTQYF.

This rearrangement joins TRBV5-8 to TRBJ2-7, with D unclear. This CDR3 is built from 11 residues. Germline V gene sequence: CDR1 SGHTS, CDR2 YDEGEE. V dropped 1 base and J dropped 7 bases, with 6 bases sitting between them. CDR3 residues: CASSLRVEQYF. CDR3 in DNA: TGTGCCAGCAGCTTGCGGGTAGAGCAGTACTTC.

The gene calls are TRBV4-1 and TRBJ2-5; TRBD2 aligns across 9 bases. Germline V gene data show CDR1 as MGHRA and CDR2 as YSYEKL. This CDR3 is built from 16 residues. V shed 3 bases and J 4 bases; nucleotides not matched to a gene: 9. The CDR3 DNA follows: TGCGCCAGCAGCCAGGGTCCAGCGGGAGGAGTAGAGACCCAGTACTTC. Translation gives CASSQGPAGGVETQYF.

As concerns this clone: Other DNA sequences within the sample encode an identical CDR3. V is TRBV7-2 and J is TRBJ1-2; TRBD1 aligns across 7 bases. The V segment lost 0 bases and the J segment 4 bases; nucleotides outside the gene matches: 11. CDR3 length: 17 residues. Germline V CDR1 and CDR2: SGHTA, FQGNSA. CDR3 DNA sequence: TGTGCCAGCAGCTTAGCGCTTGTGAGGGGGCCAGTCTATGGCTACACCTTC. Its protein is CASSLALVRGPVYGYTF. Based on the CDR3 plus reference TRBV7-2 and TRBJ1-2, the full variable domain is GAGVSQSPSNKVTEKGKDVELRCDPISGHTALYWYRQSLGQGLEFLIYFQGNSAPDKSGLPSDRFSAERTGGSVSTLTIQRTQQEDSAVYLCASSLALVRGPVYGYTFGSGTRLTVV.

V and J are TRBV15 and TRBJ2-7; 9 bases line up with TRBD2. Germline trimming cut 5 bases from V and 2 bases from J; bases unmatched to any gene: 7. Germline CDR1 reads LNHNV; CDR2 reads YYDKDF (reference sequence). This CDR3 region has 15 residues. CDR3 bases: TGTGCCACCAGCCTCAGACTAGCGGATGCCTACGAGCAGTACTTC. This gives the protein CATSLRLADAYEQYF. Filled out from reference TRBV15 and TRBJ2-7, the complete variable domain reads DAMVIQNPRYQVTQFGKPVTLSCSQTLNHNVMYWYQQKSSQAPKLLFHYYDKDFNNEADTPDNFQSRRPNTSFCFLDIRSPGLGDTAMYLCATSLRLADAYEQYFGPGTRLTVT.

This chain links TRBV20-1 with TRBJ2-3, with D uncertain. Germline CDR1 and CDR2: DFQATT and SNEGSKA (reference sequence). CDR3 length equals 11 residues. Deletions cut 2 bases from V and 2 bases from J, with 2 bases between. CDR3 protein: CSARHTDTQYF. CDR3 nucleotide sequence: TGCAGTGCTAGACACACAGATACGCAGTATTTT.